This T cell receptor beta chain was sequenced for a study of blood T cells in healthy people across ages. Comment on this clonotype: Its target is unknown.

The second PCR ran about 6 to 12 cycles with a sample-barcoded 5' primer and J-beta primers. Template switching added a 12-random-nucleotide identifier to every cDNA molecule. TCRdb analysed the 5' RACE reads with MiXCR anew, one entry per CDR3 protein. The sample includes approximately 1.5 million distinct CDR3 sequences, approximately 42% of them seen just once. V dropped 4 bases and J dropped 8 bases, with 17 bases sitting between them. CDR1 and CDR2 from the germline V gene are MNHEY and SVGAGI. The CDR3 sequence is 14 residues long. Overall study results and limits: Unknown CMV status may confound age-related changes in expanded clones. In older individuals, TCR beta diversity per million T cells was lower, falling roughly linearly with age. Diversity estimated from one million T cells was considered an underestimate.

The receptor was isolated from a woman aged 18-29 years in good health. This chain links TRBV6-5 with TRBJ1-2, with D possibly matching TRBD1 (5 bases). The sample was blood. The CDR3 coding sequence is TGTGCCAGCAGTTTCTCCGGGACCTCCCTAGGCTACACCTTC. It encodes CASSFSGTSLGYTF.